This T cell receptor (beta chain) was identified during a study of T-cell reconstitution after alpha-beta-depleted transplantation in children. The library targeted TCRbeta and was prepared with unique molecular identifiers. MiXCR was run by TCRdb on the PCR reads, yielding one entry per CDR3 protein. The repertoire holds about 78,000 distinct CDR3 sequences, with approximately 14% as singletons. The input for sequencing was PBMCs, mostly from graft donor cells, taken 180 days after TCRalphabeta/CD19-depleted stem cell transplant. The receptor was derived from a male patient between 2 and 9 years old who had a stem cell transplant for acute lymphoblastic leukemia, so the T cells may come from the graft donor.

The CDR3 region is CASSQVNRREDGWNEQFF. CDR3 nucleotide sequence: TGTGCCAGCAGCCAAGTTAATCGGCGGGAGGACGGGTGGAATGAGCAGTTCTTC. This sequence joins TRBV4-2 and TRBJ2-1; 8 positions match TRBD2. The CDR3 spans 18 residues. Germline lookup yields CDR1 LGHNA and CDR2 YNFKEQ. V lost 1 base, J lost 7 bases, and 15 bases stayed unmatched.